The clone carrying this T cell receptor (beta chain) was recorded a few times. This record comes from a study of somatic mutations in cytotoxic T cells in rheumatoid arthritis. The CDR3 runs 14 residues. Between the trimmed V and J ends, which lost 1 base and 0 bases, there was a span of 6 bases. The germline gives CDR1 MGHRA, CDR2 YSYEKL. Here immunoSEQ multiplex PCR was the method, and the copy in TCRdb shows in-frame clones only, minus some. The sample comprises about 6,700 clones, roughly 80% of which are singletons, and more than 35% rests with the top ten. Sequencing was carried out using CD8+ T cells sorted from blood. The rearrangement links TRBV4-1 to TRBJ1-1, with D possibly being TRBD1 (6 bases). This TCR derives from a woman aged 60-75 years in good health. The CDR3 sequence is CASSQGTVNTEAFF. The DNA of the CDR3 is TGCGCCAGCAGCCAAGGGACAGTGAACACTGAAGCTTTCTTT.